This is a list of T cell receptor beta chains from one sample in a study of graft-versus-host responses after intestinal transplantation. Measured with immunoSEQ multiplex PCR; TCRdb has only the in-frame clones, and not every one. The sample carries approximately 11,000 clones, approximately 93% recorded once. The sample consisted of PBMCs, taken 105 days after intestinal transplantation. These receptors were obtained from a human patient who received an intestinal transplant, so some T cells may come from the graft donor. Each CDR3 is given with its conserved first and last residue. A D gene is named only where the DNA matches it firmly. Not every row has a clone size; where given, it reads once, few, many or a size class.

J | V | size | D | DNA | CDR3
TRBJ1-6 | TRBV6-1 | . | . | TGTGCCAGCTACCCAAGCTCCTATAATTCACCCCTCCACTTT | CASYPSSYNSPLHF
TRBJ1-2 | TRBV7-9 | . | . | TGTGCCAGCAGCTTAGGGGGACGGGACTATGGCTACACCTTC | CASSLGGRDYGYTF
TRBJ1-4 | TRBV5-5 | once | . | TGTGCCAGCACTCGAGGGGGACGCGAAAAACTGTTTTTT | CASTRGGREKLFF
TRBJ2-6 | TRBV12-2 | . | . | TGTGCAAGTCGCTTAGTACGGACTGGGGCCAACGTCCTGACTTTC | CASRLVRTGANVLTF
TRBJ2-7 | TRBV6-1 | few | TRBD1 | TGTGCCAGCAGTGTTGGAGAGACAGGGTCCTACGAGCAGTACTTC | CASSVGETGSYEQYF
TRBJ1-1 | TRBV5-1 | . | . | TGCGCCAGCAGCTTGGAGGAGTGGGGGGACACTGAAGCTTTCTTT | CASSLEEWGDTEAFF
TRBJ2-2 | TRBV4-1 | once | TRBD2 | TGCGCCAGCAGCCAAGTATTTAGCGGGGGACCCGTCGGGGAGCTGTTTTTT | CASSQVFSGGPVGELFF
TRBJ2-5 | TRBV6-6 | . | . | TGTGCCAGCAGTTACTATGGGGACGGGGAGACCCAGTACTTC | CASSYYGDGETQYF
TRBJ1-5 | TRBV18 | . | TRBD1 | TGTGCCAGCTCACCCACGGCAGGGACAGCTAATCAGCCCCAGCATTTT | CASSPTAGTANQPQHF
TRBJ2-7 | TRBV27 | . | TRBD1 | TGTGCCAGCAGTATACAGGGGGGCGAGCAGTACTTC | CASSIQGGEQYF
TRBJ2-7 | TRBV11-3 | . | . | TGTGCCAGCAGCTTAGAGCCTACCTACGAGCAGTACTTC | CASSLEPTYEQYF
TRBJ2-3 | TRBV11-2 | once | . | TGTGCCAGCAGTTTTTTCCACAGAGGGTGGTATAGCACAGATACGCAGTATTTT | CASSFFHRGWYSTDTQYF
TRBJ2-3 | TRBV28 | . | TRBD1 | TGTGCCAGCACCTCCCGAGCTACAGGGGGCGTTGGGGATACGCAGTATTTT | CASTSRATGGVGDTQYF
TRBJ2-7 | TRBV10-2 | . | TRBD1 | TGCGCCAGTGGGGCGGGACAGGGCTCCTACGAGCAGTACTTC | CASGAGQGSYEQYF
TRBJ1-3 | TRBV5-1 | . | TRBD1 | TGCGCCAGCACCTTGACAGGGGTCTACTCTGGAAACACCATATATTTT | CASTLTGVYSGNTIYF
TRBJ2-2 | TRBV13 | . | . | TGTGCCAGCAGCTTAACAGGGCCCTCCGAAGGTACCGGGGAGCTGTTTTTT | CASSLTGPSEGTGELFF
TRBJ2-5 | TRBV5-6 | . | . | TGTGCCAGCAGCTTAGGGCGTACGCGGATCGATTTAGAGACCCAGTACTTC | CASSLGRTRIDLETQYF
TRBJ2-2 | TRBV6-4 | few | . | TGTGCCAGCAGTGAGGGCACCGGGGAGCTGTTTTTT | CASSEGTGELFF
TRBJ1-5 | TRBV10-2 | . | TRBD1 | TGCGCCAGCAGAAGACAGGGATTAATCAGCAATCAGCCCCAGCATTTT | CASRRQGLISNQPQHF
TRBJ2-5 | TRBV5-6 | . | . | TGTGCCAGCAGCTTTAAGTCGGTATACCAAGAGACCCAGTACTTC | CASSFKSVYQETQYF